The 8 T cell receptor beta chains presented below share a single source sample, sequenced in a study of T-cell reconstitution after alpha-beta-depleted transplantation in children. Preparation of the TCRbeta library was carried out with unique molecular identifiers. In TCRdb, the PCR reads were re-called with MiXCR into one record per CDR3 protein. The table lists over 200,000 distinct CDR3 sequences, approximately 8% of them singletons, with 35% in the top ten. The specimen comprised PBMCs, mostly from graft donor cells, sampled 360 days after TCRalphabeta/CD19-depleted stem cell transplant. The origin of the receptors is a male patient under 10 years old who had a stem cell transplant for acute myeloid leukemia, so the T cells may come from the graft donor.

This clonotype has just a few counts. CDR3 sequence reads: CASSSYEGNQPQHF. CDR3 nucleotides: TGTGCCAGCAGTTCTTATGAAGGCAATCAGCCCCAGCATTTT. This sequence joins TRBV27 and TRBJ1-5; no clear D. Trimming left V 4 bases short and J 2 bases short, with 9 bases between. The CDR3 loop spans 14 amino acids. Germline V gene sequence: CDR1 MNHEY, CDR2 SMNVEV (reference sequence).

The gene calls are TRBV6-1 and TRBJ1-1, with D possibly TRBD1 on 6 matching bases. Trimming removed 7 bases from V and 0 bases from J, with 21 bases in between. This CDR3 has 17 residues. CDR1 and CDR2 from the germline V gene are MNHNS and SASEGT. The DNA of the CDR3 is TGTGCCAGCATCCAAAAATGGGGGCTCCCCTTGAACACTGAAGCTTTCTTT. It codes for CASIQKWGLPLNTEAFF.

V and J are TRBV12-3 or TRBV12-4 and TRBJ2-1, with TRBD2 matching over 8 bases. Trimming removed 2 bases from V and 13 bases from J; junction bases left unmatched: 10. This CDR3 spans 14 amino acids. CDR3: CASSLWVGGAGQFF. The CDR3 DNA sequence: TGTGCCAGCAGTTTATGGGTCGGGGGGGCCGGTCAGTTCTTC.

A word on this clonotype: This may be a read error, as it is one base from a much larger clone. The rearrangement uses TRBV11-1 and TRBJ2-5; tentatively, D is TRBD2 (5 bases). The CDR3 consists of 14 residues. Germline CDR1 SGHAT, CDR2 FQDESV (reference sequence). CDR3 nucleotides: TGTGCCAGCAACTTAGGGTACTCGGGGGAGACCCAGTACTTC. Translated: CASNLGYSGETQYF.

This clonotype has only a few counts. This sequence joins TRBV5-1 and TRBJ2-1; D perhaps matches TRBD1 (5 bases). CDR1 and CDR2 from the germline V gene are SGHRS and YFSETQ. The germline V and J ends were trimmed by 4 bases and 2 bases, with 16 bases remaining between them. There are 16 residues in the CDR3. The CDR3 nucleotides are TGCGCCAGCAGCCCGCAGGGTCCACCCACCTACAATGAGCAGTTCTTC. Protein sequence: CASSPQGPPTYNEQFF.

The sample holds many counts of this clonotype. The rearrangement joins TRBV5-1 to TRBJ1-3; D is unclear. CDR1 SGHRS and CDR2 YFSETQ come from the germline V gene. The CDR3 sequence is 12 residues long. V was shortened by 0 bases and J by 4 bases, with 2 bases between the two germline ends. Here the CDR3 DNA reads TGCGCCAGCAGCTTGGAGGGAAACACCATATATTTT. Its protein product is CASSLEGNTIYF.

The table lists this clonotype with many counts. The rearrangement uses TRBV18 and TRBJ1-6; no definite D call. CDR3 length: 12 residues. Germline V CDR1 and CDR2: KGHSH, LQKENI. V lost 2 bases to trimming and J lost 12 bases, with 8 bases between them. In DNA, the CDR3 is TGTGCCAGCTCACCATATCCGGGACCCCTCCACTTT. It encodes CASSPYPGPLHF.

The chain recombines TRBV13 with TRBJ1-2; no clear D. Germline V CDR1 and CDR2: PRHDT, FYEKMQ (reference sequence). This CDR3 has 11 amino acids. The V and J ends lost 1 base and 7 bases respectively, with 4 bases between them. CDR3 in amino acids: CASSLEGGYTF. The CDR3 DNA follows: TGTGCCAGCAGCTTAGAGGGTGGCTACACCTTC. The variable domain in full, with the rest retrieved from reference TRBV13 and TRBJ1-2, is AAGVIQSPRHLIKEKRETATLKCYPIPRHDTVYWYQQGPGQDPQFLISFYEKMQSDKGSIPDRFSAQQFSDYHSELNMSSLELGDSALYFCASSLEGGYTFGSGTRLTVV.